This note documents a single T cell receptor (beta chain) sequence. Its antigen remains unidentified. This CDR3 contains 18 residues. J gave up 5 bases and V 5 bases, and 15 bases lay outside the gene matches. Germline V gene sequence: CDR1 SGHRS, CDR2 YFSETQ. Profiling relied on immunoSEQ multiplex PCR, and the TCRdb table lists in-frame clones only, not all of them. The table records roughly 190,000 clones, about 72% of them present only once. The sample originates from a study of cytotoxic CD8 clonotypes in ibrutinib-treated CLL. Study context: Enrolment comprised over ten relapsed/refractory and some 15 treatment-naive patients; 17 were IGHV unmutated. Recorded responses included around 25 partial and 2 complete; following median about 68 months, roughly 15 stayed remitted and roughly twelve progressed.

Study-level points and caveats: Baseline-level clonality went beyond age-matched healthy donors and moved in step with circulating CD8+ T-cell counts.

V and J are TRBV5-1 and TRBJ1-4, with 10 bases lining up with TRBD1. The specimen comprised PBMCs, sampled after 24 months of ibrutinib treatment. The TCR was taken from a human donor with chronic lymphocytic leukemia. This CDR3 reads CASSPGTGVFNVNEKLFF. CDR3 DNA sequence: TGCGCCAGCAGTCCCGGGACAGGGGTTTTTAACGTGAATGAAAAACTGTTTTTT.